The rows below give T cell receptor beta chains drawn from one sample of a study of cytomegalovirus exposure and HLA in healthy donors. Sequencing was performed with immunoSEQ multiplex PCR; in TCRdb, only in-frame clones are kept and a portion is missing. The sample has over 150,000 clones, under 90% seen once. The sample comprised PBMCs. These receptors were obtained from a man aged 18 to 29 in good health and CMV-seropositive. Each CDR3 is given with its conserved first and last residue. A D gene is named only where the DNA matches it firmly. Clone sizes are given selectively: once, few, many, or a class where the clone is expanded.

15 - TRBJ2-5 once TRBV4-1 TGCGCCAGCAGCCAAGACGCGCAGGTCCAAGAGACCCAGTACTTC CASSQDAQVQETQYF
16 - TRBJ2-1 - TRBV11-2 TGTGCCAGCAGCTTAGAGCGGACAGACTCCTACAATGAGCAGTTCTTC CASSLERTDSYNEQFF
17 TRBD2 TRBJ2-2 - TRBV7-9 TGTGCCAGCAGCTTATTACTAGCGGGAGTAGAGACCGGGGAGCTGTTTTTT CASSLLLAGVETGELFF
15 TRBD1 TRBJ1-5 - TRBV7-9 TGTGCCAGCAGCTTAGGGACAGGGGTTGGGCAGCCCCAGCATTTT CASSLGTGVGQPQHF
15 - TRBJ1-1 - TRBV28 TGTGCCAGCAGTTTATTGGACAGACTGAACACTGAAGCTTTCTTT CASSLLDRLNTEAFF
13 - TRBJ2-5 - TRBV12-5 TGTGCTAGTGGTTTTCCTAACCAAGAGACCCAGTACTTC CASGFPNQETQYF
13 - TRBJ2-1 - TRBV11-3 TGTGCCAGCAGCCTCAGGGGGGACAATGAGCAGTTCTTC CASSLRGDNEQFF
14 - TRBJ1-5 - TRBV28 TGTGCCAGCAGGTACCGGTATAGCAATCAGCCCCAGCATTTT CASRYRYSNQPQHF
15 TRBD1 TRBJ2-1 - TRBV11-3 TGTGCCAGCAGCGCCGGGACAGGGGTTTACAATGAGCAGTTCTTC CASSAGTGVYNEQFF
14 - TRBJ2-5 - TRBV28 TGTGCCAGCTCGTCAGGCGGGCATAAAGAGACCCAGTACTTC CASSSGGHKETQYF
15 - TRBJ1-1 - TRBV9 TGTGCCAGCAGCGCGTATGACATTTCGAACACTGAAGCTTTCTTT CASSAYDISNTEAFF
16 TRBD2 TRBJ2-1 - TRBV2 TGTGCCAGCAGTATTAGCGGGGGGAGCTCCTACAATGAGCAGTTCTTC CASSISGGSSYNEQFF
17 TRBD2 TRBJ2-2 few TRBV19 TGTGCCAGTAGTATGGGACTAGCGGGATATCGGTCCGGGGAGCTGTTTTTT CASSMGLAGYRSGELFF
11 - TRBJ2-7 - TRBV28 TGTGCCAGCAGTTTCAGAGGCGAGCAGTACTTC CASSFRGEQYF
15 TRBD1 TRBJ1-2 - TRBV10-2 TGCGCCAGCAGTGAGTCCGGGACAGGGGACCAAGGCTACACCTTC CASSESGTGDQGYTF
11 - TRBJ1-2 - TRBV7-9 TGTGCCAGCTCTTTCAGCTATGGCTACACCTTC CASSFSYGYTF
13 - TRBJ2-7 - TRBV19 TGTGCCAGTAGTATAGCAGGGATCAACGAGCAGTACTTC CASSIAGINEQYF
14 - TRBJ1-2 - TRBV5-1 TGCGCCAGCACCCCACTAACAGGTTCCTATGGCTACACCTTC CASTPLTGSYGYTF
13 - TRBJ1-1 few TRBV5-4 TGTGCCAGCAGCTTTGACACGAACACTGAAGCTTTCTTT CASSFDTNTEAFF
13 - TRBJ2-1 - TRBV11-3 TGTGCCAGCAGCTTCTTGTTGCTAAATGAGCAGTTCTTC CASSFLLLNEQFF
14 - TRBJ2-7 - TRBV7-2 TGTGCCAGCAGCGTTGGGGGCAGTATATACGAGCAGTACTTC CASSVGGSIYEQYF
18 - TRBJ1-2 - TRBV5-1 TGCGCCAGCAGCTTGGTTGACTGGACAGCCCCGTCTAACTATGGCTACACCTTC CASSLVDWTAPSNYGYTF
16 TRBD1 TRBJ2-3 - TRBV5-1 TGCGCCAGCAGCCCCCCGGGACAGGGGGCTACAGATACGCAGTATTTT CASSPPGQGATDTQYF
15 TRBD1 TRBJ1-1 - TRBV7-9 TGTGCCAGCAGCTTAGCCCAGGGGGCCCTCACTGAAGCTTTCTTT CASSLAQGALTEAFF
16 - TRBJ1-4 - TRBV19 TGTGCCAGTAGTATGTACGGCAGGGCAACTAATGAAAAACTGTTTTTT CASSMYGRATNEKLFF
15 TRBD1 TRBJ1-1 once TRBV7-9 TGTGCCAGCAGCCCCCCGGGACAGCCCATCACTGAAGCTTTCTTT CASSPPGQPITEAFF
13 - TRBJ2-7 - TRBV10-3 TGTGCCACCAGTGATGTACAGAAAGACGAGCAGTACTTC CATSDVQKDEQYF
14 - TRBJ1-1 - TRBV4-2 TGTGCCAGCAGCCAACTAGTTGAAACGGGGAAAGCTTTCTTT CASSQLVETGKAFF
14 TRBD1 TRBJ1-2 - TRBV11-3 TGTGCCAGCAGCTTAGAAGACAGGGTCGATGGCTACACCTTC CASSLEDRVDGYTF